Listed below are T cell receptor beta chains from one sample, sequenced in a study of blood T cell repertoires in COVID-19. Using immunoSEQ multiplex PCR, the repertoire was profiled, and TCRdb retains in-frame clones only, with some absent. The table shows over 250,000 clones, with about 89% occurring only once. Specimen: PBMCs or T cells enriched from blood (not recorded which). The receptors here all came from a man aged 35 to 55 who had recovered from COVID-19. Both conserved end residues are part of each CDR3. The D gene is left open where the match is weak. A row's size may be missing; if present it is once, few, many or a size class.

TRBJ1-2	.	TRBV6-2/TRBV6-3	TRBD1	CASSSGGVYYGYTF	TGTGCCAGCAGTTCAGGGGGCGTGTACTATGGCTACACCTTC
TRBJ1-1	few	TRBV10-3	TRBD1	CAISAQGANTEAFF	TGTGCCATCAGTGCTCAGGGGGCGAACACTGAAGCTTTCTTT
TRBJ2-7	.	TRBV24-1	.	CATSGGVAPIREQYF	TGTGCCACCAGTGGCGGGGTAGCCCCTATTCGCGAGCAGTACTTC
TRBJ2-7	once	TRBV2	TRBD1	CASKVGDTGADEQYF	TGTGCCAGCAAGGTAGGGGATACAGGGGCAGACGAGCAGTACTTC
TRBJ1-6	once	TRBV11-2	TRBD1	CASSLDPDRDNSPLHF	TGTGCCAGCAGCTTAGACCCGGACAGGGATAATTCACCCCTCCACTTT
TRBJ1-1	.	TRBV2	TRBD1	CASRRQGMNTEAFF	TGTGCCAGCAGACGACAGGGGATGAACACTGAAGCTTTCTTT
TRBJ2-7	.	TRBV6-5	.	CASRVDWRRYEQYF	TGTGCCAGCAGGGTAGATTGGAGGCGGTACGAGCAGTACTTC
TRBJ2-7	.	TRBV20-1	.	CSAGLNKEQYF	TGCAGTGCTGGGCTTAACAAGGAGCAGTACTTC
TRBJ2-3	.	TRBV19	.	CASSSPRGKTDTQYF	TGTGCCAGTAGTAGCCCGCGGGGTAAAACAGATACGCAGTATTTT
TRBJ2-7	.	TRBV29-1	.	CSVAGGAAPYEQYF	TGCAGCGTGGCAGGAGGGGCGGCACCCTACGAGCAGTACTTC
TRBJ1-1	.	TRBV5-1	TRBD1	CASSPRDRGMNTEAFF	TGCGCCAGCAGCCCGAGGGACAGGGGAATGAACACTGAAGCTTTCTTT
TRBJ2-3	.	TRBV6-5	.	CASSYGAAQYF	TGTGCCAGCAGTTACGGAGCGGCGCAGTATTTT
TRBJ2-2	.	TRBV19	.	CASSKDRNTGELFF	TGTGCCAGTAGTAAGGACAGAAACACCGGGGAGCTGTTTTTT
TRBJ1-2	.	TRBV6-5	TRBD1	CASSSGQGGDYGYTF	TGTGCCAGCAGCTCGGGACAGGGCGGCGACTATGGCTACACCTTC
TRBJ1-2	.	TRBV20-1	.	CSARRLYGYTF	TGCAGTGCTAGAAGACTCTATGGCTACACCTTC
TRBJ2-5	.	TRBV4-3	TRBD1	CASSSEGQGRETQYF	TGCGCCAGCAGCTCCGAAGGACAGGGGCGGGAGACCCAGTACTTC
TRBJ1-4	.	TRBV7-6	.	CASSLAGGNTLGEKLFF	TGTGCCAGCAGCTTAGCAGGAGGAAACACCCTGGGAGAAAAACTGTTTTTT
TRBJ2-7	.	TRBV7-8	TRBD2	CASSPRDYTSYEQYF	TGTGCCAGCAGCCCGCGGGACTACACCTCCTACGAGCAGTACTTC
TRBJ2-2	.	TRBV5-1	TRBD2	CASSLRGANTGELFF	TGCGCCAGCAGCTTGCGGGGGGCGAACACCGGGGAGCTGTTTTTT
TRBJ1-5	.	TRBV25-1	TRBD1	CASSGGTGYPQPQHF	TGTGCCAGCAGTGGAGGGACAGGATATCCCCAGCCCCAGCATTTT
TRBJ2-2	.	TRBV21-1	.	CASSKCAGYTGELFF	TGTGCCAGCAGCAAATGCGCAGGCTACACCGGGGAGCTGTTTTTT
TRBJ2-5	once	TRBV5-6	.	CASFRTHQETQYF	TGTGCCAGCTTCCGGACACACCAAGAGACCCAGTACTTC
TRBJ1-1	.	TRBV30	TRBD1	CAWNGDRVNTEAFF	TGTGCCTGGAATGGGGACAGGGTGAACACTGAAGCTTTCTTT
TRBJ1-1	once	TRBV11-2	.	CASSLTGWVNTEAFF	TGTGCCAGCAGCTTAACGGGGTGGGTGAACACTGAAGCTTTCTTT
TRBJ1-5	.	TRBV19	.	CASSTTGGSQPQHF	TGTGCCAGTAGTACTACGGGGGGCAGTCAGCCCCAGCATTTT
TRBJ2-5	.	TRBV29-1	.	CSVDRTNQETQYF	TGCAGCGTTGACAGGACTAACCAAGAGACCCAGTACTTC
TRBJ1-4	.	TRBV7-9	TRBD1	CASSLGTGDFREKLFF	TGTGCCAGCAGCTTAGGGACAGGGGACTTTCGGGAAAAACTGTTTTTT
TRBJ2-7	.	TRBV4-1	TRBD2	CASSRTSGPYEQYF	TGCGCCAGCAGCCGGACTAGCGGGCCCTACGAGCAGTACTTC
TRBJ2-6	.	TRBV4-3	.	CASSQDIFGANVLTF	TGCGCCAGCAGCCAAGATATCTTTGGGGCCAACGTCCTGACTTTC
TRBJ1-2	.	TRBV29-1	TRBD1	CSGGTGADGYTF	TGCAGCGGGGGGACAGGGGCTGACGGCTACACCTTC
TRBJ2-3	.	TRBV7-2	.	CASSLGGFTDTQYF	TGTGCCAGCAGCTTAGGAGGTTTCACAGATACGCAGTATTTT
TRBJ1-1	.	TRBV6-5	.	CASSYSSSGVYTEAFF	TGTGCCAGCAGTTACTCGAGTTCAGGGGTCTACACTGAAGCTTTCTTT
TRBJ1-1	.	TRBV28	.	CASSPGNTEAFF	TGTGCCAGCAGTCCGGGGAACACTGAAGCTTTCTTT
TRBJ1-2	.	TRBV7-8	TRBD1	CASSLQGANYGYTF	TGTGCCAGCAGCTTACAGGGGGCTAACTATGGCTACACCTTC
TRBJ2-5	.	TRBV5-6	TRBD1	CASGNRQGAETQYF	TGTGCCAGCGGCAACCGCCAGGGGGCGGAGACCCAGTACTTC
TRBJ2-1	.	TRBV7-6	TRBD2	CASSFLAGTTYNEQFF	TGTGCCAGCAGCTTCCTAGCGGGGACAACCTACAATGAGCAGTTCTTC
TRBJ2-3	.	TRBV9	TRBD1	CASSVEGAGQVSFSTDTQYF	TGTGCCAGCAGCGTAGAAGGGGCAGGACAGGTGTCTTTTAGCACAGATACGCAGTATTTT
TRBJ1-1	once	TRBV19	.	CASSIDARGTEAFF	TGTGCCAGTAGTATAGACGCACGGGGAACTGAAGCTTTCTTT
TRBJ1-2	few	TRBV7-9	.	CASSFGGPGYGYTF	TGTGCCAGCAGCTTTGGCGGGCCTGGCTATGGCTACACCTTC
TRBJ1-1	few	TRBV25-1	TRBD1	CASARTGRDTEAFF	TGTGCCAGCGCGAGGACAGGGAGGGACACTGAAGCTTTCTTT
TRBJ1-1	.	TRBV5-1	.	CASSLAGGAGPNTEAFF	TGCGCCAGCAGCTTGGCAGGAGGTGCTGGACCGAACACTGAAGCTTTCTTT
TRBJ1-5	.	TRBV5-1	TRBD1	CASSYYRDRDRQPQHF	TGCGCCAGCAGCTATTACCGGGACAGGGATAGACAGCCCCAGCATTTT
TRBJ2-7	.	TRBV20-1	.	CSASPEGRGSYYEQYF	TGCAGTGCTAGTCCCGAGGGTCGGGGATCGTACTACGAGCAGTACTTC
TRBJ2-2	.	TRBV2	.	CASSGEFTGELFF	TGTGCCAGCTCCGGGGAGTTCACCGGGGAGCTGTTTTTT
TRBJ2-7	.	TRBV4-1	TRBD1	CASSHRQGISYEQYF	TGCGCCAGCAGCCACCGACAGGGGATTTCCTACGAGCAGTACTTC
TRBJ1-2	.	TRBV2	TRBD1	CASTTGENYGYTF	TGTGCCAGTACGACAGGGGAGAACTATGGCTACACCTTC
TRBJ2-3	.	TRBV9	TRBD2	CASSVGLAGGRTDTQYF	TGTGCCAGCAGCGTTGGCCTAGCGGGGGGTCGCACAGATACGCAGTATTTT
TRBJ2-2	.	TRBV24-1	TRBD2	CATSDSSGIRTGELFF	TGTGCCACCAGTGATTCTAGCGGGATCCGTACCGGGGAGCTGTTTTTT